The 7 T cell receptor beta chains presented below share a single source sample, sequenced in a study of tumor-infiltrating lymphocytes in primary liver carcinoma. Unsorted whole blood supplied the RNA, and germline DNA was extracted too. A primer matching the constant region was used to make TCR beta cDNA from 500 ng of total RNA. Generation of the TCR beta libraries relied on three nested multiplex PCR rounds using slightly modified ARM-PCR. TRBV1-TRBV30 forward primers paired with a C-beta reverse primer drove the first two PCR rounds, about 9 cycles each. TCRdb re-analysed the multiplex PCR reads in MiXCR, keeping a single row per CDR3 protein. The data hold about 310,000 distinct CDR3 sequences, with around three fifths observed a single time. The sample was peripheral blood. The receptors here all came from a woman aged 25 to 39 with primary liver carcinoma and hepatitis B virus infection.

This clonotype has ten or more counts. The CDR3 sequence is CASSLYGTETYEQYF. The CDR3 DNA follows: TGTGCCAGCAGCTTATATGGGACCGAGACCTACGAGCAGTACTTC. This rearrangement joins TRBV11-3 to TRBJ2-7; D may match TRBD1 or TRBD2 (5 bases each). Germline CDR1 SGHNT, CDR2 YENEEA. This CDR3 comprises 15 residues. The ends were cut back, 2 bases at V and 2 bases at J, with 13 bases in the middle.

This clonotype was seen repeatedly, ten times or more. The chain combines TRBV4-2 with TRBJ2-5, with 9 bases lining up with TRBD2. The length of the CDR3 is 17 residues. Germline CDR1 and CDR2: LGHNA and YNFKEQ. The J segment lost 5 bases and the V segment lost 0 bases, leaving 10 bases of the junction unmatched. The CDR3 reads CASSQEPLAGYGETQYF. CDR3 in DNA: TGTGCCAGCAGCCAAGAACCTCTAGCGGGATACGGTGAGACCCAGTACTTC.

There are a few counts of this clonotype. The V call is TRBV24-1, the J call TRBJ2-6, with a weak D call TRBD1 (5 bases). CDR3 size: 15 residues. Germline lookup yields CDR1 KGHDR and CDR2 SFDVKD. V was shortened by 6 bases and J by 4 bases, with 12 bases between the two germline ends. For the CDR3, the DNA is TGTGCCACCAGTACGTCAGGGTCCGGGGCCAACGTCCTGACTTTC. This sequence encodes CATSTSGSGANVLTF.

The chain is built from TRBV5-8 and TRBJ2-1, with TRBD1 matching over 8 bases. With 3 bases clipped from V and 5 bases from J, the junction kept 1 base outside the gene matches. This CDR3 is 13 amino acids long. Germline CDR1 is SGHTS and CDR2 is YDEGEE. The DNA of the CDR3 is TGTGCCAGCAGCTGGGGACAGGACAATGAGCAGTTCTTC. This encodes CASSWGQDNEQFF.

As for this clonotype: This is likely a read error, given that the CDR3 carries no conserved phenylalanine or tryptophan at its end. The chain couples TRBV13 to TRBJ2-1; 7 nucleotides line up with TRBD2. The CDR3 runs 18 residues. Trimming took 2 bases from V and 5 from J; bases not matched to a gene: 15. CDR1 is PRHDT and CDR2 is FYEKMQ in the germline V gene (reference sequence). DNA of the CDR3: TGTGCCAGCAGCTTAATTAATATTCCGGAGGGGAGGGACAATGAGCAGTTCCTC. This translates into CASSLINIPEGRDNEQFL.

To note about this clonotype: At one of its ends the junction is not consistent with the germline gene, which may arise from a read error. The chain combines TRBV10-3 with TRBJ2-7, with D tentatively TRBD1 (6 bases). The CDR3 sequence is 17 residues long. The germline V gene has CDR1 ENHRY and CDR2 SYGVKD. The CDR3 DNA sequence: TGTGCCATCAGTGGGTCTTTAGGGGGATCAGGGGCCAACGTCATGACTTTC. This translates into CAISGSLGGSGANVMTF.

With respect to this clonotype: It may be a read error: a sequence one base away is much more abundant. CDR3 region: CASSSSYSNQPQYF. CDR3 in DNA: TGTGCTTCAAGCTCGAGTTATAGCAATCAGCCCCAGTATTTT. J is TRBJ1-5 and V is TRBV6-1; D is uncertain. The J call could be wrong; TRBJ2-3 is a better fit for the DNA end. The CDR3 is 14 residues long. Germline V CDR1 and CDR2: MNHNS, SASEGT.